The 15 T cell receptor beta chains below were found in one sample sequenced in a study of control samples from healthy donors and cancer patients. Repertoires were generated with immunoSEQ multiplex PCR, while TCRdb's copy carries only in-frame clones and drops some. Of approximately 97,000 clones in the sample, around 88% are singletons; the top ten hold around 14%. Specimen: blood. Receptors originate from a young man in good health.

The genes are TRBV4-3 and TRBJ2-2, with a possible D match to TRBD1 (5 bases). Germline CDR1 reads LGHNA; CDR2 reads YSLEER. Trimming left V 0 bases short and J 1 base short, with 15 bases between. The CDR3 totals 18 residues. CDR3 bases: TGCGCCAGCAGCCAAGATGCGGCCGGACAACTGAACACCGGGGAGCTGTTTTTT. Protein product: CASSQDAAGQLNTGELFF.

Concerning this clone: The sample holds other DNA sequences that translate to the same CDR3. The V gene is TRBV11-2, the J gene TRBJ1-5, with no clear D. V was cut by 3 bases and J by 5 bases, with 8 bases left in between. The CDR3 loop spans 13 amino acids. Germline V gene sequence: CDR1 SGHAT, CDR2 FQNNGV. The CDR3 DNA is TGTGCCAGCAGCTTGGGTCGGGATCAGCCCCAGCATTTT. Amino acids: CASSLGRDQPQHF.

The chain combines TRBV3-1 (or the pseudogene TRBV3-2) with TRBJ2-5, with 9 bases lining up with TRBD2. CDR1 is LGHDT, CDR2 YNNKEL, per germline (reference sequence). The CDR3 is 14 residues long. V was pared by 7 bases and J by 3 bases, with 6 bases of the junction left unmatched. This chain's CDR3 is CASNSGLAKETQYF. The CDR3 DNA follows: TGTGCCAGCAACTCAGGACTAGCGAAAGAGACCCAGTACTTC.

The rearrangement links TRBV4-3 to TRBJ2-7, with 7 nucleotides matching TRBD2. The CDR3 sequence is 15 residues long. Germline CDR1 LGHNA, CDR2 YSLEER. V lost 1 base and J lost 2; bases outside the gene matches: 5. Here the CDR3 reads CASSQASSGTYEQYF. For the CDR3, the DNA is TGCGCCAGCAGCCAAGCTTCTAGCGGAACCTACGAGCAGTACTTC.

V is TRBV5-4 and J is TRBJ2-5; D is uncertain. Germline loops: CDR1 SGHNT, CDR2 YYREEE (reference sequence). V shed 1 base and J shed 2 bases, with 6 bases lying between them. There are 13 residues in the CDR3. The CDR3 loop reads CASSLWPQETQYF. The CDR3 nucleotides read TGTGCCAGCAGCTTGTGGCCTCAAGAGACCCAGTACTTC.

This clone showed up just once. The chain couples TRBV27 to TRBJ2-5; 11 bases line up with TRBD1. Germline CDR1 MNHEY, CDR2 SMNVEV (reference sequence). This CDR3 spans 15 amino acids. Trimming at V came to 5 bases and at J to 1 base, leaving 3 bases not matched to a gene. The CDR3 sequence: CASSHGTGGQETQYF. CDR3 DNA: TGTGCCAGCAGTCACGGGACAGGGGGCCAAGAGACCCAGTACTTC.

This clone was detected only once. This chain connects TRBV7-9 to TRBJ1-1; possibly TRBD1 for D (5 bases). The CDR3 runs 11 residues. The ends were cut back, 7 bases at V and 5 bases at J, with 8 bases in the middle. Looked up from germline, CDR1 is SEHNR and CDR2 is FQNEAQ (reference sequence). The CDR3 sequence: CASIEGTEAFF. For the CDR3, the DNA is TGTGCCAGCATAGAGGGGACTGAAGCTTTCTTT.

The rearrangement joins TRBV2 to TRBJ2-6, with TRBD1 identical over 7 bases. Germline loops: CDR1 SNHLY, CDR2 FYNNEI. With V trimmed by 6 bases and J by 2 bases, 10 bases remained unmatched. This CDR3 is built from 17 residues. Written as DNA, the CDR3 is TGTGCCAGCAGCGCTACCGACAGGGCCCCTGGGGCCAACGTCCTGACTTTC. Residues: CASSATDRAPGANVLTF.

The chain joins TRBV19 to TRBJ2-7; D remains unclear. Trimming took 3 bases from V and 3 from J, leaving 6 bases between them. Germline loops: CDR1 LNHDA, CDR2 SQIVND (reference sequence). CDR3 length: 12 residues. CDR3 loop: CASSIVGYEQYF. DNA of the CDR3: TGTGCCAGTAGTATTGTAGGCTACGAGCAGTACTTC.

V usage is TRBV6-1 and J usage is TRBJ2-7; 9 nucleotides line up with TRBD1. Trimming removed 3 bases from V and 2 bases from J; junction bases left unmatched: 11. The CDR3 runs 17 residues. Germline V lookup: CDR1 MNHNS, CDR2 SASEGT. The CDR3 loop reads CASSEHTPGQGTYEQYF. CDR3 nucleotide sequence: TGTGCCAGCAGTGAGCACACGCCGGGACAGGGTACCTACGAGCAGTACTTC.

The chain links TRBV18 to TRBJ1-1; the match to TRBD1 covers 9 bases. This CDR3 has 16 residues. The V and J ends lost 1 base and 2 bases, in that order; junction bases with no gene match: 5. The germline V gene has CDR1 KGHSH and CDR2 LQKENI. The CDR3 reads CASSPRGTGFNTEAFF. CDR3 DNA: TGTGCCAGCTCACCACGGGGGACAGGGTTTAACACTGAAGCTTTCTTT.

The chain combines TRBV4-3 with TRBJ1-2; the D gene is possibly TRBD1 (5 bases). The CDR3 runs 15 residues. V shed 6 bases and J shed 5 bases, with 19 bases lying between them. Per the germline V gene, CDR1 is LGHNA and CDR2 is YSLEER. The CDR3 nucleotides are TGCGCCAGCAGTCCTGGGGGGGGGAGTTCTTATGGCTACACCTTC. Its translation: CASSPGGGSSYGYTF.

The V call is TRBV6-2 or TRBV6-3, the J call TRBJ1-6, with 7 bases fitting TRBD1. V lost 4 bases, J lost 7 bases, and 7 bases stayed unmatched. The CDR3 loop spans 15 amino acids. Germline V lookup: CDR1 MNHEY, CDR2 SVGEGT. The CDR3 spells CASSWAGGANSPLHF. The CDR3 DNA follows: TGTGCCAGCAGTTGGGCAGGGGGGGCGAATTCACCCCTCCACTTT.

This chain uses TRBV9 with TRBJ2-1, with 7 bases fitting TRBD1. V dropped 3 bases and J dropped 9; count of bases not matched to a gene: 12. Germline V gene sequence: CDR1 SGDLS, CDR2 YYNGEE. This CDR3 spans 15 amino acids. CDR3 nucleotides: TGTGCCAGCAGCGCACTACCAACAGGGGAAGGTGAGCAGTTCTTC. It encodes CASSALPTGEGEQFF.

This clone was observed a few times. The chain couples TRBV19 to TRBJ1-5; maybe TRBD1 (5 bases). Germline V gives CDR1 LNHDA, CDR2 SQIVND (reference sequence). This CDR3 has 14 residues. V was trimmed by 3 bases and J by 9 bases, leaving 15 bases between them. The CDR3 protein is CASSILAAQGPQHF. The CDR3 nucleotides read TGTGCCAGTAGTATCTTGGCGGCTCAGGGGCCCCAGCATTTT.